This TCR beta chain originates from a study of blood T cells in healthy people across ages. A J-beta primer mix and a sample-barcoded 5' primer were used in a second PCR of about 7 to 12 cycles. There were at least 2.5 million CDR3-containing paired-end reads obtained from each sample. TCRdb re-derived calls from the 5' RACE reads in MiXCR, one entry per CDR3 protein. In the table there are some 940,000 distinct CDR3 sequences, almost 30% of which are singletons. Deletions cut 1 base from V and 4 bases from J, with 14 bases between. In germline, CDR1 is SGHVS, CDR2 FNYEAQ. The CDR3 covers 16 residues. Total RNA extraction produced at least 5.5 micrograms (per sample) for the study. This clonotype was seen many times. This sample also belongs to another study, concerning T cells of mothers and their children.

Sequenced sample: blood. The V gene is TRBV7-6, the J gene TRBJ1-5; TRBD1 is a possible D gene (5 bases). The sequence derives from a woman between 40 and 50 years old in good health. DNA of the CDR3: TGTGCCAGCAGCTTAGGCGGGGACCGGCGTAATCAGCCCCAGCATTTT. This encodes CASSLGGDRRNQPQHF.